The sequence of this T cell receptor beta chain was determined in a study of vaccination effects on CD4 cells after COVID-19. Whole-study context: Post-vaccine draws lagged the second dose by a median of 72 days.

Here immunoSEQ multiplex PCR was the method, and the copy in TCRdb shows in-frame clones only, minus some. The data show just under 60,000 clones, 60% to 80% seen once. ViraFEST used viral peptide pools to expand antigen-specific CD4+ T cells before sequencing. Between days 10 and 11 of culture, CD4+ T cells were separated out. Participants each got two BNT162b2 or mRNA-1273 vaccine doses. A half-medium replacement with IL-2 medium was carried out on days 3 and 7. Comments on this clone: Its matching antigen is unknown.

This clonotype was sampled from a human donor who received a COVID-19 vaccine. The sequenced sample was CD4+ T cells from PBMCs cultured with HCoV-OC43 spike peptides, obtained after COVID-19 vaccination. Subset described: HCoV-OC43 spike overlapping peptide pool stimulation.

CDR3 coding DNA: TGTGCCAGCAGCCGAGAGGCCTTGGGGGGGACCACCGGGGAGCTGTTTTTT. This translates into CASSREALGGTTGELFF. The chain carries TRBV7-7 and TRBJ2-2; TRBD2 matches at 7 bases. Germline assignment: CDR1 SSHAT and CDR2 FNYEAQ (reference sequence). The CDR3 covers 17 residues. The ends lost 5 bases at V and 4 bases at J; junction bases unmatched: 13.